The clone carrying this T cell receptor (beta chain) was found once. This sample stems from a study of shared clonotypes between healthy human individuals. V dropped 4 bases and J dropped 5 bases, with 20 bases sitting between them. The CDR3 totals 16 residues. CDR1 is SNHLY and CDR2 is FYNNEI in the germline V gene. Sequencing was performed with immunoSEQ multiplex PCR; in TCRdb, only in-frame clones are kept and a portion is missing. The repertoire includes roughly 700,000 clones, about 74% of them detected once, and roughly 1.7% sits in the top ten. Sequencing used memory CD4+ T cells sorted from blood. Subset indicated: CD45RA-negative fraction. J is TRBJ2-5 and V is TRBV2; tentatively, D is TRBD2 (5 bases). The source is a woman in her thirties in good health. The CDR3 DNA is TGTGCCAGCAGTGTTTCAACCCGGGGTACCCTGGAGACCCAGTACTTC. Translation gives CASSVSTRGTLETQYF.